These 14 T cell receptor beta chains were all obtained from the same sample, sequenced in a study of blood T cell repertoires in COVID-19. The method was immunoSEQ multiplex PCR; TCRdb's version includes in-frame clones alone and lacks a portion of them. In the table there are about 170,000 clones, roughly four fifths of which are singletons. The sequenced sample was peripheral blood. All receptors derive from a man aged 65 to 85 with active or convalescent COVID-19.

The chain carries TRBV19 and TRBJ1-1; D possibly corresponds to TRBD1 (5 bases). V gave up 1 base and J gave up 1 base, with 19 bases separating them. Looked up from germline, CDR1 is LNHDA and CDR2 is SQIVND (reference sequence). The CDR3 extends over 18 amino acids. The CDR3 coding sequence is TGTGCCAGTAGTATAGGCCAGGGCTTCGCAACGAAGAACACTGAAGCTTTCTTT. Translating gives CASSIGQGFATKNTEAFF. The complete variable domain, with remaining parts taken from reference TRBV19 and TRBJ1-1, reads DGGITQSPKYLFRKEGQNVTLSCEQNLNHDAMYWYRQDPGQGLRLIYYSQIVNDFQKGDIAEGYSVSREKKESFPLTVTSAQKNPTAFYLCASSIGQGFATKNTEAFFGQGTRLTVV.

This sequence joins TRBV9 and TRBJ2-3; the match to TRBD1 covers 7 bases. Germline-derived CDR1 and CDR2 are SGDLS and YYNGEE. The V gene end was trimmed by 6 bases and the J gene end by 0 bases; junction bases not matched to a gene: 13. This CDR3 is built from 17 residues. The CDR3 DNA is TGTGCCAGCACCCGAGGGGACAGAGCATTTAGCACAGATACGCAGTATTTT. Translation: CASTRGDRAFSTDTQYF.

The chain combines TRBV6-5 with TRBJ1-2, with TRBD1 matching 8 bases. V lost 2 bases and J lost 4; bases outside the gene matches: 6. The CDR3 covers 15 residues. Germline CDR1 reads MNHEY; CDR2 reads SVGAGI. The DNA for the CDR3 is TGTGCCAGCAGTTACCACGGACAGGGAATCTATGGCTACACCTTC. Translation: CASSYHGQGIYGYTF.

The CDR3 DNA is TGTGCCAGCAGCCGCCAACACATAACTCTCGGGGGCAATGAGCAGTTCTTC. The encoded protein is CASSRQHITLGGNEQFF. The chain employs TRBV7-6 and TRBJ2-1; D is perhaps TRBD2 (6 bases). The V gene lost 5 bases and the J gene lost 6 bases, with 23 bases spanning the gap. The CDR3 length is 17 residues. Germline CDR1 and CDR2: SGHVS and FNYEAQ. The whole variable domain, filled in from reference TRBV7-6 and TRBJ2-1, reads GAGVSQSPRYKVTKRGQDVALRCDPISGHVSLYWYRQALGQGPEFLTYFNYEAQQDKSGLPNDRFSAERPEGSISTLTIQRTEQRDSAMYRCASSRQHITLGGNEQFFGPGTRLTVL.

The gene calls are TRBV6-2 or TRBV6-3 and TRBJ2-7; 7 positions agree with TRBD2. V lost 2 bases and J lost 4; bases outside the gene matches: 8. Germline CDR1 reads MNHEY; CDR2 reads SVGEGT. The CDR3 has 15 amino acids. Written as DNA, the CDR3 is TGTGCCAGCAGTTACCGGCGGGGGACCTCTTACGAGCAGTACTTC. It yields the protein CASSYRRGTSYEQYF.

The V call is TRBV6-2 or TRBV6-3, the J call TRBJ2-5; TRBD1 aligns across 8 bases. CDR1 and CDR2 from the germline V gene are MNHEY and SVGEGT. This CDR3 is built from 15 residues. With 2 bases clipped from V and 5 bases from J, the junction kept 7 bases outside the gene matches. In nucleotides, the CDR3 is TGTGCCAGCAGTTACGCGGCAGGGGGCTTGGAGACCCAGTACTTC. Its protein is CASSYAAGGLETQYF.

The table lists this clone with a few counts. This chain links TRBV6-1 with TRBJ1-6; 7 positions match TRBD1. This CDR3 is 15 amino acids long. The trim removed 2 bases at V and 7 bases at J, leaving 5 bases unmatched. Looked up from germline, CDR1 is MNHNS and CDR2 is SASEGT. CDR3 bases: TGTGCCAGCAGTGAATTCGGGACAGCAAATTCACCCCTCCACTTT. Protein sequence: CASSEFGTANSPLHF.

This rearrangement joins TRBV5-1 to TRBJ1-1; 8 nucleotides agree with TRBD1. The CDR3 is made up of 15 amino acids. Germline CDR1 SGHRS, CDR2 YFSETQ. The junction had 6 bases not matched to a gene; V was cut back by 0 bases and J by 5 bases. The chain's CDR3 is CASSLAQGAGTEAFF. CDR3 in DNA: TGCGCCAGCAGCTTGGCGCAGGGGGCAGGAACTGAAGCTTTCTTT. The full variable domain, with the rest looked up from reference TRBV5-1 and TRBJ1-1, is KAGVTQTPRYLIKTRGQQVTLSCSPISGHRSVSWYQQTPGQGLQFLFEYFSETQRNKGNFPGRFSGRQFSNSRSEMNVSTLELGDSALYLCASSLAQGAGTEAFFGQGTRLTVV.

The chain uses TRBV28 and TRBJ1-2; 7 bases are a match to TRBD1. The germline V gene encodes CDR1 MDHEN and CDR2 SYDVKM. The CDR3 is made up of 13 amino acids. Trimming cost V 6 bases and J 7 bases; bases outside gene matches: 8. The CDR3 sequence: CASSGTVGLGYTF. In DNA, the CDR3 is TGTGCCAGCAGCGGGACAGTGGGGCTTGGCTACACCTTC.

The chain links TRBV13 to TRBJ2-3; TRBD2 matches at 7 bases. Trimming cost V 5 bases and J 2 bases; bases outside gene matches: 10. Germline CDR1 and CDR2: PRHDT and FYEKMQ (reference sequence). This CDR3 region has 16 residues. CDR3 region: CASSRLGAGSTDTQYF. In DNA, the CDR3 is TGTGCCAGCAGCCGCCTCGGAGCGGGATCCACAGATACGCAGTATTTT.

The chain carries TRBV7-2 and TRBJ2-7; the match to TRBD1 covers 8 bases. This CDR3 is 15 amino acids long. Germline V gene data show CDR1 as SGHTA and CDR2 as FQGNSA. The J segment lost 2 bases and the V segment lost 4 bases, leaving 7 bases of the junction unmatched. CDR3 loop: CASSSRQGLTYEQYF. The CDR3 DNA is TGTGCCAGCAGCTCACGACAGGGGTTAACCTACGAGCAGTACTTC.

This clone was found a few times. V and J are TRBV29-1 and TRBJ2-5; 7 nucleotides agree with TRBD1. The length of the CDR3 is 12 residues. From germline, CDR1 is SQVTM and CDR2 ANQGSEA. Here the CDR3 reads CPRPGQSETQYF. CDR3 coding DNA: TGCCCCCGCCCGGGACAGTCAGAGACCCAGTACTTC.

The V and J genes are TRBV5-4 and TRBJ2-7; 7 nucleotides align to TRBD1. CDR3 length equals 15 residues. The germline CDR1 and CDR2 sequences are SGHNT and YYREEE (reference sequence). V was pared by 2 bases and J by 4 bases, with 9 bases of the junction left unmatched. The CDR3 coding sequence is TGTGCCAGCAGCTTTGGGGGACAGTTAATTTACGAGCAGTACTTC. The encoded protein is CASSFGGQLIYEQYF.

The CDR3 here is CASSLSGSETQYF. CDR3 DNA: TGCGCCAGCAGCCTTAGCGGGAGCGAGACCCAGTACTTC. The chain combines TRBV5-1 with TRBJ2-5; 9 bases map to TRBD2. With 4 bases clipped from V and 5 bases from J, the junction kept 3 bases outside the gene matches. Germline CDR1 reads SGHRS; CDR2 reads YFSETQ. The CDR3 totals 13 residues.